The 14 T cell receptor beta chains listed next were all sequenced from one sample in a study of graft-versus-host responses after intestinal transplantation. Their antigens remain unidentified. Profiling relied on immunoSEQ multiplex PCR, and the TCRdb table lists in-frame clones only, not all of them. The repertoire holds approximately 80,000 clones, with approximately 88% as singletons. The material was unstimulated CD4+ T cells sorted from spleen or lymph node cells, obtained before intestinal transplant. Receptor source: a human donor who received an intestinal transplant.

CDR3 loop: CASSLRGTTEAFF. CDR3 sequence (DNA): TGTGCCAGCAGCTTACGGGGGACCACTGAAGCTTTCTTT. The V and J genes are TRBV11-2 and TRBJ1-1; D perhaps matches TRBD1 (5 bases). The CDR3 loop spans 13 amino acids. CDR1 and CDR2 from the germline V gene are SGHAT and FQNNGV. The germline V and J ends were trimmed by 2 bases and 4 bases, with 8 bases remaining between them.

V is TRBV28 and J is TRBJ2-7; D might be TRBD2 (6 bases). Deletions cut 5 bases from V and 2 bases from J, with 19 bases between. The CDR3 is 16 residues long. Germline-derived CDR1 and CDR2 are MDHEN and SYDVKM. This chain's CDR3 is CASSTPPTSPTYEQYF. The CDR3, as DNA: TGTGCCAGCAGTACCCCTCCGACTAGTCCTACCTACGAGCAGTACTTC. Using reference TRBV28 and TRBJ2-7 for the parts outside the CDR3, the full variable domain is DVKVTQSSRYLVKRTGEKVFLECVQDMDHENMFWYRQDPGLGLRLIYFSYDVKMKEKGDIPEGYSVSREKKERFSLILESASTNQTSMYLCASSTPPTSPTYEQYFGPGTRLTVT.

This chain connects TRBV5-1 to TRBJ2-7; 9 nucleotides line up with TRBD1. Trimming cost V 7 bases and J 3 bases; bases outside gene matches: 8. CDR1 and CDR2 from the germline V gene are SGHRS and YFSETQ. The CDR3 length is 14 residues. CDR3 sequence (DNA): TGCGCCAGCGCCTCGGGACAGGGAAACTACGAGCAGTACTTC. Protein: CASASGQGNYEQYF.

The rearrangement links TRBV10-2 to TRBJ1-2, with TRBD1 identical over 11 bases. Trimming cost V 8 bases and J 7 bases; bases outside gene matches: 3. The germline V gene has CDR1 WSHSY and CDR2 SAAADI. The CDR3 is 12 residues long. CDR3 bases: TGCGCCAGCTTTGGGACAGGGGGTGGCTACACCTTC. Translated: CASFGTGGGYTF.

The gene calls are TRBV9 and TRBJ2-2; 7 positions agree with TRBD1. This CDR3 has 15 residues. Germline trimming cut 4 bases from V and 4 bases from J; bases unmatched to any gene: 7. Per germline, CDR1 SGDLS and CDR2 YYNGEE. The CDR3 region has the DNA TGTGCCAGCAGCCTGGACAGGAGCCCCACCGGGGAGCTGTTTTTT. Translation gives CASSLDRSPTGELFF. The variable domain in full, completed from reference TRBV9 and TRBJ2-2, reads DSGVTQTPKHLITATGQRVTLRCSPRSGDLSVYWYQQSLDQGLQFLIQYYNGEERAKGNILERFSAQQFPDLHSELNLSSLELGDSALYFCASSLDRSPTGELFFGEGSRLTVL.

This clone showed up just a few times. CDR3 bases: TGTGCCAGCAGTTACATCGGACAGGGCCTGAATGAGCAGTTCTTC. Amino acid sequence: CASSYIGQGLNEQFF. The chain recombines TRBV6-5 with TRBJ2-1, with 8 nucleotides matching TRBD1. J lost 7 bases, V lost 2 bases, and 7 bases had no gene match. The germline gives CDR1 MNHEY, CDR2 SVGAGI. The CDR3 has 15 residues.

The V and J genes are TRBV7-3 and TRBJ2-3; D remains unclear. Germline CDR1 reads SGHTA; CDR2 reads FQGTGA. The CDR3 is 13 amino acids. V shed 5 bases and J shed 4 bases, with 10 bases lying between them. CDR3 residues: CASSLRVADTQYF. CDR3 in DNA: TGTGCCAGCAGCCTGCGCGTCGCAGATACGCAGTATTTT.

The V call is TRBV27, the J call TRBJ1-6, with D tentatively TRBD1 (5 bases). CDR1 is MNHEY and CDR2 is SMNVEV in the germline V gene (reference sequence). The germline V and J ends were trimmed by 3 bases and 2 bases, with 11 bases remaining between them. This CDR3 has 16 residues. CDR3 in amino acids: CASSFIPGPYNSPLHF. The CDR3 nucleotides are TGTGCCAGCAGTTTTATCCCAGGGCCCTATAATTCACCCCTCCACTTT.

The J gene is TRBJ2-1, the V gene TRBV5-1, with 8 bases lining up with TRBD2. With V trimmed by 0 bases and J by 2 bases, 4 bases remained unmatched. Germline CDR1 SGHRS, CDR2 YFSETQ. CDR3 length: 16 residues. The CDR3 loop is CASSLVFSGAYNEQFF. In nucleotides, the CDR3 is TGCGCCAGCAGCTTGGTTTTTAGCGGGGCCTACAATGAGCAGTTCTTC.

DNA for the CDR3: TGTGCCAGCTCGGAAGGGACAGTGAGTGGGGAGACCCAGTACTTC. This encodes CASSEGTVSGETQYF. The chain recombines TRBV18 with TRBJ2-5, with 7 bases that match TRBD1. The CDR3 length is 15 residues. CDR1 is KGHSH, CDR2 LQKENI, per germline. V lost 6 bases to trimming and J lost 5 bases; unmatched junction nucleotides: 12.

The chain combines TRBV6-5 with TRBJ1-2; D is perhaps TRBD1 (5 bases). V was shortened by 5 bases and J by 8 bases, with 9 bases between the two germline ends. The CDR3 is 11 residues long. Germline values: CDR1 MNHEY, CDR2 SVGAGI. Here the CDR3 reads CASSGPGGYTF. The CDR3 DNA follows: TGTGCCAGCAGTGGCCCAGGGGGCTACACCTTC.

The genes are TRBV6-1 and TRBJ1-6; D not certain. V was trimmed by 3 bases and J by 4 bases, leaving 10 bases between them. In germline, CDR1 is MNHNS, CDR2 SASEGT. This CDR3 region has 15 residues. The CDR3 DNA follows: TGTGCCAGCAGTGACCGGGAAGCGTATAATTCACCCCTCCACTTT. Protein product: CASSDREAYNSPLHF.

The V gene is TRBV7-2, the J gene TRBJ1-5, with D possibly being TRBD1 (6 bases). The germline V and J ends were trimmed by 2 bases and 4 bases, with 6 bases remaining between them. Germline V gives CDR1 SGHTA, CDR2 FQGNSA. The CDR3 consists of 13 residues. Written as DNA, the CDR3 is TGTGCCAGCAGCTTACAGGGGAATCAGCCCCAGCATTTT. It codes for CASSLQGNQPQHF.

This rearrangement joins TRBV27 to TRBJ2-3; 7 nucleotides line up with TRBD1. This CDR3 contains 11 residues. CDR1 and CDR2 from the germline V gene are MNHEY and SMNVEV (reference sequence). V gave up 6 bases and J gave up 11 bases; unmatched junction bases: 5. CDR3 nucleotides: TGTGCCAGCAGGGTTAGGGACAGGCAGTATTTT. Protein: CASRVRDRQYF.